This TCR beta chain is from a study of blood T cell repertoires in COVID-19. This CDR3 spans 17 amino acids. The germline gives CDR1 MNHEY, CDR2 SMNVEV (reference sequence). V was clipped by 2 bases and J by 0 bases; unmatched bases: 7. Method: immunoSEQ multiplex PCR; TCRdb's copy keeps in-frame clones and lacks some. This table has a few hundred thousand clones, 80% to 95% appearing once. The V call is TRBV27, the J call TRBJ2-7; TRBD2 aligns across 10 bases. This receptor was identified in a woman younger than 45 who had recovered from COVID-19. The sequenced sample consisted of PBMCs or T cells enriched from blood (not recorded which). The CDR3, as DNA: TGTGCCAGCAGTTTACAAGCGGGAGGGACAAGCTCCTACGAGCAGTACTTC. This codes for CASSLQAGGTSSYEQYF.